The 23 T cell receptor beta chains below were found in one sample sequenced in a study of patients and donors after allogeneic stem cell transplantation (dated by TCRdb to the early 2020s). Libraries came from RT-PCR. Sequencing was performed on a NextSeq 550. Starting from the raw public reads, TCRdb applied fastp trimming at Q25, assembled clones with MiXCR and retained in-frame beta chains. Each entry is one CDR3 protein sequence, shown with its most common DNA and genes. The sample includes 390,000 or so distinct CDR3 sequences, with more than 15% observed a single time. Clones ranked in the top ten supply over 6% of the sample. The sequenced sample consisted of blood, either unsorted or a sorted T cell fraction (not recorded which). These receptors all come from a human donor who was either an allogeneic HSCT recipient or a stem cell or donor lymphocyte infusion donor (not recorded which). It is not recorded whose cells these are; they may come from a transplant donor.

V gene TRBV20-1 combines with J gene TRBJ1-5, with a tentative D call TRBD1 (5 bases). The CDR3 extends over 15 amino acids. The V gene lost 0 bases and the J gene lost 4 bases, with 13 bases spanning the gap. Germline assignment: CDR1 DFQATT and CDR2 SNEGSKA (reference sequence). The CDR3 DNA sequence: TGCAGTGCTAGAGATCCAACAGGTAGAAATCAGCCCCAGCATTTT. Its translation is CSARDPTGRNQPQHF.

The CDR3 region has the DNA TGTGCCAGCAGTAAACCGGGACAGTATGGCTACACCTTC. The encoded protein is CASSKPGQYGYTF. J is TRBJ1-2 and V is TRBV6-1; TRBD1 aligns across 7 bases. The CDR3 is made up of 13 amino acids. V lost 5 bases to trimming and J lost 5 bases; unmatched junction nucleotides: 5. From germline, CDR1 is MNHNS and CDR2 SASEGT.

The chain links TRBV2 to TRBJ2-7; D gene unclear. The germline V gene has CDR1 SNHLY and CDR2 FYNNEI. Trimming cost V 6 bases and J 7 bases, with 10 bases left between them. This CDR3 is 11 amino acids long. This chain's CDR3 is CASSTNTEQYF. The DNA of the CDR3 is TGTGCCAGCAGCACAAACACGGAGCAGTACTTC.

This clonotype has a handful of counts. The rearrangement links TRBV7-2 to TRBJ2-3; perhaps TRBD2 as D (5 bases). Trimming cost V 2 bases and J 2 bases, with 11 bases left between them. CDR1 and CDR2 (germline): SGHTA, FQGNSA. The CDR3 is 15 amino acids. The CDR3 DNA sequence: TGTGCCAGCAGCTTAATCGCTAGCTCCACAGATACGCAGTATTTT. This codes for CASSLIASSTDTQYF.

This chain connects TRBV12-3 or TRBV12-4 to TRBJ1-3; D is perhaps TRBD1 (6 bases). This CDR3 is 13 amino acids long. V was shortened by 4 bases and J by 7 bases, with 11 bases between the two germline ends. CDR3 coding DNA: TGTGCCAGCAGTTCGGGACAACCGAACACCATATATTTT. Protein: CASSSGQPNTIYF.

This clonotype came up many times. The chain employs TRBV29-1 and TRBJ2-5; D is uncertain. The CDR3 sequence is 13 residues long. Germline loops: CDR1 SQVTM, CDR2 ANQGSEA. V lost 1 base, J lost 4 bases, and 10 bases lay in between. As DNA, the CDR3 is TGCAGCGTTGAAGGGCAGGTAGTAGAGACCCAGTACTTC. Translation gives CSVEGQVVETQYF.

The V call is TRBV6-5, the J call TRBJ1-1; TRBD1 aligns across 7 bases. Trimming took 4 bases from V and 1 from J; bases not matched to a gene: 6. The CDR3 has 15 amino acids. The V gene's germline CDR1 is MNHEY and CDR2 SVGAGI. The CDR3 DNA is TGTGCCAGCAGTTCTCAGACAGGGAAGAACACTGAAGCTTTCTTT. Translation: CASSSQTGKNTEAFF.

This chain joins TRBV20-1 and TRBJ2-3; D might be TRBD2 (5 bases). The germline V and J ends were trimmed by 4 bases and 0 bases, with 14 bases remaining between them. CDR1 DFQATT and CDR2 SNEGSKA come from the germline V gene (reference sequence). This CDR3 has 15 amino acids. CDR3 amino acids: CSANSPRTSTDTQYF. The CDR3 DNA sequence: TGCAGTGCTAATAGTCCGCGGACTAGCACAGATACGCAGTATTTT.

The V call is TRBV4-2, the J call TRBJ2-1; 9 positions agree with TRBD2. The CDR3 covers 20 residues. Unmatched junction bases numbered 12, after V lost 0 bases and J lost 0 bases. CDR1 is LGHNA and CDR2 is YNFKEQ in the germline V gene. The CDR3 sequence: CASSQDLVSGGSSSYNEQFF. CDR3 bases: TGTGCCAGCAGCCAAGATCTAGTAAGCGGGGGGTCCAGCTCCTACAATGAGCAGTTCTTC.

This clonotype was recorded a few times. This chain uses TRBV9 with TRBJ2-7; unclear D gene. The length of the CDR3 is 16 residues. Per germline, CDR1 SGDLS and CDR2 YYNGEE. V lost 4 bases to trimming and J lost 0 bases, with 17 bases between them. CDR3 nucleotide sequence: TGTGCCAGCAGCCCCCAAGGCTCCCTAAGCTCCTACGAGCAGTACTTC. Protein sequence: CASSPQGSLSSYEQYF.

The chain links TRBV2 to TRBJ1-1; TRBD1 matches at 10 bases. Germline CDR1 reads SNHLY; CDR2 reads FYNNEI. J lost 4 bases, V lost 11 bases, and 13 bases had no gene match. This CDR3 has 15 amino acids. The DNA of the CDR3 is TGTGCCGGGACCCGACAGGGGGCGCCGGTCACTGAAGCTTTCTTT. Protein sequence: CAGTRQGAPVTEAFF.

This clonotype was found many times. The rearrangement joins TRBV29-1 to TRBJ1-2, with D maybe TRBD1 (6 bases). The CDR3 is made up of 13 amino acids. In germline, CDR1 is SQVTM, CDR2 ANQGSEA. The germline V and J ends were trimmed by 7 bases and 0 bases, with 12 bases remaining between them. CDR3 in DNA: TGCAGCGGGAACAGGGTATCTAACTATGGCTACACCTTC. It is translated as CSGNRVSNYGYTF.

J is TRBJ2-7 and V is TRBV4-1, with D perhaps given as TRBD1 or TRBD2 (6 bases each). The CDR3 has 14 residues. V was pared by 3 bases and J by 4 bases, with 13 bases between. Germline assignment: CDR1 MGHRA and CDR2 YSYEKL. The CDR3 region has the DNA TGCGCCAGCAGCCATAATAGGGGGGAGTACGAGCAGTACTTC. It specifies CASSHNRGEYEQYF.

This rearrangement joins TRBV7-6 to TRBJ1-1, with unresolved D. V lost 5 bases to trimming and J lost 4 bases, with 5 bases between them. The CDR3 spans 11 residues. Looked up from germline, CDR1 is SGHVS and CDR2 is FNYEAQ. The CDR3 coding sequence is TGTGCCAGCAGCACCGCCACTGAAGCTTTCTTT. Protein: CASSTATEAFF.

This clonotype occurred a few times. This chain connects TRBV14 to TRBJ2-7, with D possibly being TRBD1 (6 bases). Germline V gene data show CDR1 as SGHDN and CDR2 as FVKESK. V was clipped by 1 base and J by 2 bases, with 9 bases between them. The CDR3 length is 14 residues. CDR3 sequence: CASSQARGPYEQYF. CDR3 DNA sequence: TGTGCCAGCAGCCAAGCCAGGGGCCCCTACGAGCAGTACTTC.

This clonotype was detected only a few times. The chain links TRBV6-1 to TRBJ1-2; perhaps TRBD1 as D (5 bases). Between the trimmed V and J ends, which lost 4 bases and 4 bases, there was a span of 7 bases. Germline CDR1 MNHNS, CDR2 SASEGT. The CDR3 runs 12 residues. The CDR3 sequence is CASSGTTYGYTF. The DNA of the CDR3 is TGTGCCAGCAGTGGGACAACCTATGGCTACACCTTC.

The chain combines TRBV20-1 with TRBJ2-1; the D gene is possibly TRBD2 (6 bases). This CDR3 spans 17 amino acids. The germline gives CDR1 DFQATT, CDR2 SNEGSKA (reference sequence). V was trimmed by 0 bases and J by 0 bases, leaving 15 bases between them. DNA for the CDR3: TGCAGTGCTAGAGACGGGCTAGCGAGGAGCTCCTACAATGAGCAGTTCTTC. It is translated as CSARDGLARSSYNEQFF.

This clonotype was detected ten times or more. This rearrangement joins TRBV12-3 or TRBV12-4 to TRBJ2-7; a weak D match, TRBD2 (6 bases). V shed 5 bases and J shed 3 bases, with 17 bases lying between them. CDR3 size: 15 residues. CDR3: CASSPPTAGFYEQYF. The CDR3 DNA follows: TGTGCCAGCAGTCCACCTACTGCGGGGTTCTACGAGCAGTACTTC.

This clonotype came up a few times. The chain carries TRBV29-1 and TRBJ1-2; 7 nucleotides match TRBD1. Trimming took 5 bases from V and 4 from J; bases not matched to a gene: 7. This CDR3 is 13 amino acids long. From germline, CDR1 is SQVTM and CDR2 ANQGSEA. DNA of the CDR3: TGCAGCGTTCGCGACAGGGCCCCCTATGGCTACACCTTC. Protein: CSVRDRAPYGYTF.

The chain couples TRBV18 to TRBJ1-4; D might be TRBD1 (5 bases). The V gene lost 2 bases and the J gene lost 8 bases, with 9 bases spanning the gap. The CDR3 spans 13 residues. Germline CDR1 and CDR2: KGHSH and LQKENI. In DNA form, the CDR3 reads TGTGCCAGCTCACCAAGGGGTGGAGAAAAACTGTTTTTT. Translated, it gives CASSPRGGEKLFF.

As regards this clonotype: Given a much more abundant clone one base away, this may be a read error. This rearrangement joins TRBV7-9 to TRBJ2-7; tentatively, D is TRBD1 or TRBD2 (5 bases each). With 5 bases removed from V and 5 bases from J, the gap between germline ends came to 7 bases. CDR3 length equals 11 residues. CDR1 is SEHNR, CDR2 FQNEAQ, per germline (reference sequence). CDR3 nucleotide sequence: TGTGCCAGCAGCCGGGACCACGAGCAGTACTTC. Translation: CASSRDHEQYF.

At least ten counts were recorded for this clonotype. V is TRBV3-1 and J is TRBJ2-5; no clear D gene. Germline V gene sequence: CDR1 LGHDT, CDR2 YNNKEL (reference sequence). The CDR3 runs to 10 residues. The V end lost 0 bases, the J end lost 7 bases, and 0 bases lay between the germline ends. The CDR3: CASSQETQYF. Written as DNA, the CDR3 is TGTGCCAGCAGCCAAGAGACCCAGTACTTC.

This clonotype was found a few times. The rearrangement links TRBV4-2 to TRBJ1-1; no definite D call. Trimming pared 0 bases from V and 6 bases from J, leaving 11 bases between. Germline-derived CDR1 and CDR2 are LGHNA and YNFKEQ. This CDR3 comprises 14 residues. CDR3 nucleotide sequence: TGTGCCAGCAGCCAAGAAGTTACCGGCGCTGAAGCTTTCTTT. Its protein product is CASSQEVTGAEAFF.